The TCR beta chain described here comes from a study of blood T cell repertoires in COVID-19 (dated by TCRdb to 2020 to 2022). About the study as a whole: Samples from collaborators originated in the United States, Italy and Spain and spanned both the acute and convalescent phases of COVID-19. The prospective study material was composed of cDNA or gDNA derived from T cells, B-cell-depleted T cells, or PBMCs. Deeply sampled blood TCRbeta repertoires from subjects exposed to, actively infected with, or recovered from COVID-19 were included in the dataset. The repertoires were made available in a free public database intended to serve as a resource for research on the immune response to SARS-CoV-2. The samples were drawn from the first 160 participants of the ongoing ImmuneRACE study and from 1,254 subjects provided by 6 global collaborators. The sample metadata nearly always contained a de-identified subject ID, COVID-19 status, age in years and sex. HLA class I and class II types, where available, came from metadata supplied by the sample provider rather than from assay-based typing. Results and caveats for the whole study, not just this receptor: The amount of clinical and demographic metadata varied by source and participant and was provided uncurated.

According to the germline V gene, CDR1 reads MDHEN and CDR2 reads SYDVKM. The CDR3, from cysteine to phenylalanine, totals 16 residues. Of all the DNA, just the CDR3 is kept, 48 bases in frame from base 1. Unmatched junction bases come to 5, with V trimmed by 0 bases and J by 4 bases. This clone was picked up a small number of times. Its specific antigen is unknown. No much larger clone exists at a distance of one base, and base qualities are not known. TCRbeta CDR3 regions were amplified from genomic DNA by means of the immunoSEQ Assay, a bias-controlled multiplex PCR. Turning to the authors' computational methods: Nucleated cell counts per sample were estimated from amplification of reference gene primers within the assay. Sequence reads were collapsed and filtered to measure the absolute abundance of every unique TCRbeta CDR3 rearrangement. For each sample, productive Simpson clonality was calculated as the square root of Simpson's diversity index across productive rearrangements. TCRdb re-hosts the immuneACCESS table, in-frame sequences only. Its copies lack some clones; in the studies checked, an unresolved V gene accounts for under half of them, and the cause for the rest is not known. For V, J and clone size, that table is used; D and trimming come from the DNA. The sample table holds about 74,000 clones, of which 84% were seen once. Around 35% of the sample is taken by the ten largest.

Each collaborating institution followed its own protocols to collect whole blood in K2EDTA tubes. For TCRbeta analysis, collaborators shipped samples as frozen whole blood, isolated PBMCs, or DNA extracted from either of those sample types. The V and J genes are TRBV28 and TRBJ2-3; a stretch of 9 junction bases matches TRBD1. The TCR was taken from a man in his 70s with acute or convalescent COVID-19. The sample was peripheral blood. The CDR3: CASSLWDRGGADTQYF. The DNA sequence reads TGTGCCAGCAGTTTATGGGACAGGGGTGGCGCAGATACGCAGTATTTT.